Given below is one TCR beta chain in context. In the source study's methods: Reference gene primers were amplified, and this amplification served to estimate nucleated cell counts. Using immunoSEQ multiplex PCR, the repertoire was profiled, and TCRdb retains in-frame clones only, with some absent. V, J and clone size are taken as reported in that table, and D and trimming were inferred from the DNA itself. The data hold about 300,000 clones, with about nine tenths observed a single time. This CDR3 is 14 amino acids long. Losses at the gene ends were 5 bases for V and 5 bases for J; bases not matched to a gene: 3. Germline values: CDR1 SEHNR, CDR2 FQNEAQ (reference sequence). These data are taken from a study of blood T cell repertoires in COVID-19. Turning to the study itself: The cDNA or gDNA used as material had been derived from T cells, B-cell-depleted T cells, or PBMCs.

Participants reported their clinical history, and cohort assignment relied on those reports. Recovery among Cohort 3 donors was established by two negative PCRs, clearance, or symptom resolution. The clonotype was recovered from a man aged 25-40 years who had recovered from COVID-19. The sequencing input was PBMCs or T cells enriched from blood (not recorded which). The V gene is TRBV7-9, the J gene TRBJ1-4; TRBD1 matches 9 bases. The CDR3 DNA sequence: TGTGCCAGCAGCAGCGGGACAGGGAATGAAAAACTGTTTTTT. This translates into CASSSGTGNEKLFF.